These T cell receptor beta chains were read from a single sample in a study of T cell responses to AZD1222 COVID-19 vaccine. The table came from immunoSEQ multiplex PCR; TCRdb's copy has only in-frame clones and leaves some out. The sample lists fewer than 200,000 clones, just over 90% seen once, with approximately 4% in the top ten. Here the sequenced sample was peripheral blood, taken 28 days after the second dose of the MenACWY control vaccine. All receptors derive from an adult who received the MenACWY meningococcal vaccine as a control. The CDR3 runs from the conserved cysteine through the conserved F or W. D genes are given only for firm matches. Expanded clones are given a class, and other clones once, few, many or no size at all.

j_gene: TRBJ1-5
d_gene: -
v_gene: TRBV27
abundance: -
CDR3aa: CASSEDVGGALPQPQHF
CDR3nt: TGTGCCAGCAGCGAGGATGTTGGTGGGGCCCTTCCCCAGCCCCAGCATTTT

j_gene: TRBJ2-5
d_gene: TRBD2
v_gene: TRBV18
abundance: -
CDR3aa: CASWIGLAGVQETQYF
CDR3nt: TGTGCCAGCTGGATAGGGCTAGCGGGAGTCCAAGAGACCCAGTACTTC

j_gene: TRBJ2-1
d_gene: -
v_gene: TRBV2
abundance: -
CDR3aa: CAAVGGGNNEQFF
CDR3nt: TGTGCTGCGGTAGGAGGGGGGAACAATGAGCAGTTCTTC

j_gene: TRBJ2-5
d_gene: TRBD2
v_gene: TRBV11-2
abundance: -
CDR3aa: CASSPGTSGRETQYF
CDR3nt: TGTGCCAGCAGCCCCGGGACTAGCGGGAGAGAGACCCAGTACTTC

j_gene: TRBJ1-1
d_gene: -
v_gene: TRBV5-6
abundance: -
CDR3aa: CASSLETEAFF
CDR3nt: TGTGCCAGCAGCTTGGAGACTGAAGCTTTCTTT

j_gene: TRBJ1-5
d_gene: TRBD1
v_gene: TRBV6-1
abundance: -
CDR3aa: CASSEEVGQGYQPQHF
CDR3nt: TGTGCCAGCAGTGAAGAGGTTGGACAGGGTTATCAGCCCCAGCATTTT

j_gene: TRBJ2-5
d_gene: -
v_gene: TRBV27
abundance: -
CDR3aa: CASISPETQYF
CDR3nt: TGTGCCAGCATTTCCCCGGAGACCCAGTACTTC

j_gene: TRBJ2-5
d_gene: TRBD1
v_gene: TRBV7-7
abundance: -
CDR3aa: CASSPGQPYQETQYF
CDR3nt: TGTGCCAGCAGCCCGGGACAGCCGTACCAAGAGACCCAGTACTTC

j_gene: TRBJ1-6
d_gene: TRBD1
v_gene: TRBV14
abundance: once
CDR3aa: CASSLRQGSTLHF
CDR3nt: TGTGCCAGCAGCCTTAGACAGGGTTCAACCCTCCACTTT

j_gene: TRBJ2-1
d_gene: TRBD2
v_gene: TRBV5-1
abundance: -
CDR3aa: CASSLTGTNVEQFF
CDR3nt: TGCGCCAGCAGTCTTACCGGGACTAATGTTGAGCAGTTCTTC

j_gene: TRBJ2-5
d_gene: TRBD2
v_gene: TRBV2
abundance: once
CDR3aa: CASSEGLAAYTQYF
CDR3nt: TGTGCCAGCAGTGAGGGACTAGCGGCCTATACCCAGTACTTC

j_gene: TRBJ1-4
d_gene: -
v_gene: TRBV11-1
abundance: -
CDR3aa: CASSFRQENEKLFF
CDR3nt: TGTGCCAGCAGCTTCCGACAGGAAAATGAAAAACTGTTTTTT

j_gene: TRBJ1-2
d_gene: -
v_gene: TRBV3-1/TRBV3-2
abundance: -
CDR3aa: CASSQNSQLANYGYTF
CDR3nt: TGTGCCAGCAGCCAAAATTCACAGCTAGCTAACTATGGCTACACCTTC

j_gene: TRBJ2-1
d_gene: TRBD1
v_gene: TRBV7-3
abundance: -
CDR3aa: CASSSGQGAPNEQFF
CDR3nt: TGTGCCAGCAGCTCGGGACAGGGGGCGCCGAATGAGCAGTTCTTC

j_gene: TRBJ1-2
d_gene: TRBD1
v_gene: TRBV30
abundance: -
CDR3aa: CASDRGFGYTF
CDR3nt: TGTGCCTCCGACAGGGGGTTTGGCTACACCTTC

j_gene: TRBJ2-2
d_gene: TRBD1
v_gene: TRBV27
abundance: -
CDR3aa: CASSLWRGQGVGELFF
CDR3nt: TGTGCCAGCAGTTTATGGAGGGGACAGGGAGTCGGGGAGCTGTTTTTT

j_gene: TRBJ2-5
d_gene: TRBD2
v_gene: TRBV29-1
abundance: -
CDR3aa: CSVSPGLAGGGETQYF
CDR3nt: TGCAGCGTCTCTCCTGGACTAGCGGGAGGGGGGGAGACCCAGTACTTC

j_gene: TRBJ2-1
d_gene: -
v_gene: TRBV7-2
abundance: -
CDR3aa: CASSFPDSYEQFF
CDR3nt: TGTGCCAGCAGCTTTCCCGACTCGTATGAGCAGTTCTTC

j_gene: TRBJ1-5
d_gene: -
v_gene: TRBV30
abundance: -
CDR3aa: CAWRPGYSNQPQHF
CDR3nt: TGTGCCTGGAGACCAGGCTATAGCAATCAGCCCCAGCATTTT

j_gene: TRBJ2-1
d_gene: TRBD2
v_gene: TRBV9
abundance: -
CDR3aa: CASSERLAGWENEQFF
CDR3nt: TGTGCCAGCAGCGAGCGACTAGCGGGATGGGAGAATGAGCAGTTCTTC

j_gene: TRBJ1-6
d_gene: -
v_gene: TRBV5-4
abundance: -
CDR3aa: CASSLGQFSYNSPLHF
CDR3nt: TGTGCCAGCAGCTTGGGACAGTTTTCCTATAATTCACCCCTCCACTTT

j_gene: TRBJ2-2
d_gene: -
v_gene: TRBV6-5
abundance: -
CDR3aa: CASSYRQDPLSGELFF
CDR3nt: TGTGCCAGCAGTTATAGGCAGGACCCCCTCTCCGGGGAGCTGTTTTTT

j_gene: TRBJ2-3
d_gene: -
v_gene: TRBV29-1
abundance: -
CDR3aa: CSVVSRARGAMTDTQYF
CDR3nt: TGCAGCGTTGTTTCCAGGGCCAGAGGGGCTATGACAGATACGCAGTATTTT

j_gene: TRBJ2-1
d_gene: -
v_gene: TRBV7-3
abundance: -
CDR3aa: CASSLLASTPYNEQFF
CDR3nt: TGTGCCAGCAGCTTACTGGCTAGCACCCCCTACAATGAGCAGTTCTTC

j_gene: TRBJ2-7
d_gene: -
v_gene: TRBV11-2
abundance: -
CDR3aa: CASSPYPPGAASSYEQYF
CDR3nt: TGTGCCAGCAGCCCATACCCCCCTGGTGCTGCTAGCTCCTACGAGCAGTACTTC

j_gene: TRBJ1-5
d_gene: TRBD1
v_gene: TRBV5-4
abundance: -
CDR3aa: CASSQGGSNQPQHF
CDR3nt: TGTGCCAGCAGCCAGGGGGGAAGTAATCAGCCCCAGCATTTT

j_gene: TRBJ2-5
d_gene: -
v_gene: TRBV2
abundance: -
CDR3aa: CAGVGLPQETQYF
CDR3nt: TGTGCCGGCGTGGGGCTTCCCCAAGAGACCCAGTACTTC

j_gene: TRBJ1-3
d_gene: TRBD1
v_gene: TRBV4-2
abundance: -
CDR3aa: CASSHGAGTENTIYF
CDR3nt: TGTGCCAGCAGCCATGGGGCCGGGACAGAAAACACCATATATTTT

j_gene: TRBJ2-7
d_gene: -
v_gene: TRBV5-1
abundance: -
CDR3aa: CASSLDRSSYEQYF
CDR3nt: TGCGCCAGCAGCTTGGACAGGTCCTCCTACGAGCAGTACTTC

j_gene: TRBJ1-1
d_gene: -
v_gene: TRBV7-6
abundance: once
CDR3aa: CASSLARGTEAFF
CDR3nt: TGTGCCAGCAGCTTAGCCAGGGGCACTGAAGCTTTCTTT

j_gene: TRBJ2-3
d_gene: TRBD2
v_gene: TRBV9
abundance: -
CDR3aa: CASSVPSGSTDTQYF
CDR3nt: TGTGCCAGCAGCGTTCCTAGCGGGAGCACAGATACGCAGTATTTT

j_gene: TRBJ1-1
d_gene: -
v_gene: TRBV6-5
abundance: -
CDR3aa: CASRGGNTEAFF
CDR3nt: TGTGCCAGCAGGGGGGGGAACACTGAAGCTTTCTTT

j_gene: TRBJ1-6
d_gene: -
v_gene: TRBV3-1/TRBV3-2
abundance: -
CDR3aa: CASRDHNSPLHF
CDR3nt: TGTGCCAGCAGAGACCATAATTCACCCCTCCACTTT

j_gene: TRBJ1-5
d_gene: -
v_gene: TRBV19
abundance: -
CDR3aa: CASSPLGGRSNQPQHF
CDR3nt: TGTGCCAGTAGTCCTCTAGGAGGCAGAAGCAATCAGCCCCAGCATTTT

j_gene: TRBJ2-1
d_gene: TRBD2
v_gene: TRBV28
abundance: -
CDR3aa: CASSPWTSGYSNEQFF
CDR3nt: TGTGCCAGCAGTCCATGGACTAGCGGGTACTCCAATGAGCAGTTCTTC

j_gene: TRBJ1-2
d_gene: -
v_gene: TRBV4-2
abundance: -
CDR3aa: CASSQGPYGYTF
CDR3nt: TGTGCCAGCAGCCAAGGCCCCTATGGCTACACCTTC

j_gene: TRBJ1-1
d_gene: TRBD1
v_gene: TRBV6-5
abundance: once
CDR3aa: CASRSTGGTEAFF
CDR3nt: TGTGCCAGCAGGTCCACAGGGGGCACTGAAGCTTTCTTT

j_gene: TRBJ1-5
d_gene: TRBD1
v_gene: TRBV11-2
abundance: -
CDR3aa: CASSQDRGNQPQHF
CDR3nt: TGTGCCAGCAGCCAAGACAGGGGCAATCAGCCCCAGCATTTT

j_gene: TRBJ1-6
d_gene: -
v_gene: TRBV6-5
abundance: -
CDR3aa: CASRSGYNSPLHF
CDR3nt: TGTGCCAGCAGGAGCGGCTATAATTCACCCCTCCACTTT

j_gene: TRBJ2-7
d_gene: -
v_gene: TRBV28
abundance: -
CDR3aa: CASSFPGPPGEQYF
CDR3nt: TGTGCCAGCAGTTTTCCCGGGCCCCCAGGCGAGCAGTACTTC